This is a list of T cell receptor beta chains from one sample in a study of T cell responses to AZD1222 COVID-19 vaccine. Sequenced by immunoSEQ multiplex PCR; TCRdb stores in-frame clones only, minus some. Counted here are under 150,000 clones, approximately 87% occurring once; the ten biggest clones make up approximately 1.6%. The input for sequencing was peripheral blood, taken 28 days after the second AZD1222 dose. These receptor sequences come from an adult who received the AZD1222 COVID-19 vaccine. Both conserved end residues are part of each CDR3. A D gene is named only where the DNA matches it firmly. Size tells how often a clone was seen (once, few, many) or the class of an expanded clone, and some rows leave it out.

clone size	J gene	D gene	V gene	CDR3 DNA	CDR3 protein
once	TRBJ1-4	TRBD1	TRBV19	TGTGCCAGTAGTCTGGATGGGACAGCGTATAATGAAAAACTGTTTTTT	CASSLDGTAYNEKLFF
few	TRBJ2-1	NA	TRBV29-1	TGCAGCGTTGGGAACGCAGACAATGAGCAGTTCTTC	CSVGNADNEQFF
NA	TRBJ1-2	NA	TRBV4-2	TGTGCCAGCAGGGGGGACTATGGCTACACCTTC	CASRGDYGYTF
NA	TRBJ2-3	TRBD2	TRBV29-1	TGCAGCGGGAGAAGGGAGGGCCACACAGATACGCAGTATTTT	CSGRREGHTDTQYF
NA	TRBJ2-1	TRBD1	TRBV6-4	TGTGCCAGCAGTGCCCAAGGGACAGGCGGGGATGAGCAGTTCTTC	CASSAQGTGGDEQFF
NA	TRBJ2-3	NA	TRBV12-3/TRBV12-4	TGTGCCAGCAGGATCGGGGCAGATACGCAGTATTTT	CASRIGADTQYF
NA	TRBJ2-5	NA	TRBV12-1	TGTGCCAGCAGCAACAGTGGGGGGTCCCAAGAGACCCAGTACTTC	CASSNSGGSQETQYF
NA	TRBJ1-3	NA	TRBV7-9	TGTGCCAGCAGCTTAGTAGAGGCTGGAAACACCATATATTTT	CASSLVEAGNTIYF
once	TRBJ2-7	NA	TRBV7-9	TGTGCCAGCAGCCCTCCAGAGCGGTCCTCCTACGAGCAGTACTTC	CASSPPERSSYEQYF
NA	TRBJ1-5	NA	TRBV6-5	TGTGCCAGCACACAGGGCAATCAGCCCCAGCATTTT	CASTQGNQPQHF